This T cell receptor (beta chain) was profiled in a study of blood T cell repertoires in COVID-19 (TCRdb year 2020). Looking at the study overall: Samples from collaborators originated in the United States, Italy and Spain and spanned both the acute and convalescent phases of COVID-19. Sample metadata almost always included a de-identified subject ID, COVID-19 status, age in years and sex. The repertoires were released in a freely available public database intended as a resource for research on the immune response to SARS-CoV-2. Deeply sampled blood TCRbeta repertoires from subjects exposed to, actively infected with, or recovered from COVID-19 were included in the dataset. Samples came from the ongoing ImmuneRACE study (first 160 participants) plus 1,254 subjects from 6 global collaborators. Where available, HLA class I and class II types were obtained from metadata supplied by the sample provider rather than from assay-based typing. The prospective study material was composed of cDNA or gDNA derived from T cells, B-cell-depleted T cells, or PBMCs.

The collaborating institutions used their own protocols to collect whole blood in K2EDTA tubes. For TCRbeta analysis, collaborator samples were shipped as frozen whole blood, as isolated PBMCs, or as DNA extracted from either sample type. Reading from cysteine to phenylalanine, the CDR3 counts 17 amino acids. Only CDR3 DNA remains: 51 bases, in frame from the first base. The germline V end is reduced by 0 bases and the J end by 4 bases; junction bases left unmatched: 11. CDR1 and CDR2, looked up from the germline V gene, are SGHRS and YFSETQ. TCRbeta CDR3 regions were amplified from genomic DNA using the immunoSEQ Assay, a bias-controlled multiplex PCR. Concerning the study's data processing: Nucleated cell counts per sample were estimated from amplification of reference gene primers within the assay. To quantify the absolute abundance of each unique TCRbeta CDR3 rearrangement, sequence reads were collapsed and filtered. Productive Simpson clonality was computed per sample as the square root of Simpson's diversity index over productive rearrangements. Here the immuneACCESS table is served through TCRdb, limited to in-frame sequences with V and J called. Missing clones are a known gap in these copies; in checked studies unresolved V genes cover under half, and the rest lacks a known reason. V and J calls and clone size are as listed in that table; D and trimming were resolved from the DNA. This sample has more than 95,000 clones in its table, and roughly four fifths of those were observed once. The ten biggest clones cover 3.5% to 4.5% of the sample.

Findings and caveats that apply to the study as a whole: The quantity of clinical and demographic metadata differed by source and by participant and was supplied without curation.

Points on this clone: The antigen it binds to is not known. Per-nucleotide qualities are absent, and no much larger clonotype sits a single base away.

The chain is assembled from TRBV5-1 and TRBJ1-2, with TRBD1 matching 8 junction bases. Sequenced: peripheral blood. The sequence derives from a woman in her 50s with acute or convalescent COVID-19. The encoded CDR3 is CASSLASSGTGAYGYTF. The nucleotide sequence reads TGCGCCAGCAGCTTGGCCTCGTCTGGGACAGGAGCCTATGGCTACACCTTC.